This record concerns one T cell receptor (beta chain) sequence. These data belong to a study of control samples from healthy donors and cancer patients. Method: immunoSEQ multiplex PCR; TCRdb's copy keeps in-frame clones and lacks some. The sample includes 150,000 or so clones, 70% to 90% of them seen just once. Germline V gene data show CDR1 as LGHDT and CDR2 as YNNKEL (reference sequence). V gave up 4 bases and J gave up 2 bases, with 17 bases separating them. CDR3 length: 16 residues. Sequenced sample: blood. The receptor was derived from a woman in her 30s in good health. The genes are TRBV3-1 (or the pseudogene TRBV3-2) and TRBJ2-5, with D tentatively TRBD2 (5 bases). The CDR3 nucleotides are TGTGCCAGCAGCCCAGGCGAAAGCGGATCTCAAGAGACCCAGTACTTC. Its translation is CASSPGESGSQETQYF.